This entry lists 3 T cell receptor beta chains sequenced from one sample in a study of T cell responses to AZD1222 COVID-19 vaccine. Data came from immunoSEQ multiplex PCR; TCRdb stores just in-frame clones and leaves some out. The sample shows 100,000 to 150,000 clones, 89% of them seen only once. The starting material was peripheral blood, obtained on day 0 of AZD1222 vaccination. The source of these receptors is an adult in good health.

Only one count was recorded for this clone. The V call is TRBV7-6, the J call TRBJ1-1; 9 bases align to TRBD1. With V trimmed by 1 base and J by 10 bases, 19 bases remained unmatched. Germline-derived CDR1 and CDR2 are SGHVS and FNYEAQ. The CDR3 runs to 18 residues. The CDR3 loop is CASSLDVSGTGSPTGAFF. The CDR3 DNA reads TGTGCCAGCAGCTTAGATGTGTCCGGGACAGGGTCCCCGACGGGAGCTTTCTTT. Using reference TRBV7-6 and TRBJ1-1 for the parts outside the CDR3, the full variable domain is GAGVSQSPRYKVTKRGQDVALRCDPISGHVSLYWYRQALGQGPEFLTYFNYEAQQDKSGLPNDRFSAERPEGSISTLTIQRTEQRDSAMYRCASSLDVSGTGSPTGAFFGQGTRLTVV.

The table lists this clone with many counts. The chain is built from TRBV9 and TRBJ1-6; TRBD1 might be the D (6 bases). This CDR3 contains 14 residues. Germline loops: CDR1 SGDLS, CDR2 YYNGEE. Trimming left V 0 bases short and J 11 bases short, with 12 bases between. For the CDR3, the DNA is TGTGCCAGCAGCGTAGGCAGGGGAGATCCACCCCTCCACTTT. Its protein product is CASSVGRGDPPLHF.

This chain connects TRBV5-1 to TRBJ2-1, with unresolved D. Germline V CDR1 and CDR2: SGHRS, YFSETQ. The CDR3 sequence is 11 residues long. The V end was cut by 6 bases, the J end by 5 bases, with 6 bases between. The CDR3 DNA reads TGCGCCAGCACGCAGGACAATGAGCAGTTCTTC. Protein: CASTQDNEQFF.